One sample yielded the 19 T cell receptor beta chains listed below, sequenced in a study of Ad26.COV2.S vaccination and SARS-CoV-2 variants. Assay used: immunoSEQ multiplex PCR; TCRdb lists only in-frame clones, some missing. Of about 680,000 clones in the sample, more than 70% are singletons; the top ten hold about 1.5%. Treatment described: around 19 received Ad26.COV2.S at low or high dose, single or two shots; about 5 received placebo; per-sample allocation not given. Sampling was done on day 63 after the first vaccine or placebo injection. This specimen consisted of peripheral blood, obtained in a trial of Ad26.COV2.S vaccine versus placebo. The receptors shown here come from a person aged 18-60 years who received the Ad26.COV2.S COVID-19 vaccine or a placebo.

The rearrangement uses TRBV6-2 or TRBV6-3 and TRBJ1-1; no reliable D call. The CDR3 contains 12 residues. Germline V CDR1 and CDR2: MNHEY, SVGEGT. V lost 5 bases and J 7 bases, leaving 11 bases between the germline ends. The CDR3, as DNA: TGTGCCAGCAGTAGAGAATGGTTTGAAGCTTTCTTT. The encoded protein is CASSREWFEAFF.

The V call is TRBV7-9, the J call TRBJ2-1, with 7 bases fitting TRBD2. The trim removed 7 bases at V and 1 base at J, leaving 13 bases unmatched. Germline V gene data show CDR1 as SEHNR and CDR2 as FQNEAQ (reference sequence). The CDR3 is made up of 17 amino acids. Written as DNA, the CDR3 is TGTGCCAGCAATGGCGGGAGTGAGCTTTTATCCTACAATGAGCAGTTCTTC. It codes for CASNGGSELLSYNEQFF.

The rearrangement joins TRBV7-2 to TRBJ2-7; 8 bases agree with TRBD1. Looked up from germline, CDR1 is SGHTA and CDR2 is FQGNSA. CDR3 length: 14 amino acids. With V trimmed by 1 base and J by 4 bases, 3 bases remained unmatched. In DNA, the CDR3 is TGTGCCAGCAGCTTAGTACAGGGGGAATACGAGCAGTACTTC. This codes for CASSLVQGEYEQYF.

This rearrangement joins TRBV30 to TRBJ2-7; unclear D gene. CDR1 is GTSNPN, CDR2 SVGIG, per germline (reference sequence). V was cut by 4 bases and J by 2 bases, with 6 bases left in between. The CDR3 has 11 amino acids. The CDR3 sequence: CAWMNAYEQYF. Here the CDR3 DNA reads TGTGCCTGGATGAATGCCTACGAGCAGTACTTC. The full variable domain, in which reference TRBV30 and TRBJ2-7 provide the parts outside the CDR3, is SQTIHQWPATLVQPVGSPLSLECTVEGTSNPNLYWYRQAAGRGLQLLFYSVGIGQISSEVPQNLSASRPQDRQFILSSKKLLLSDSGFYLCAWMNAYEQYFGPGTRLTVT.

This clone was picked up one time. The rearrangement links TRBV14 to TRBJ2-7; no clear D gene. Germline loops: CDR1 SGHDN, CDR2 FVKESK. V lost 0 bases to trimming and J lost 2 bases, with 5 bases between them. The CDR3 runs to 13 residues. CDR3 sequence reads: CASSQEIPYEQYF. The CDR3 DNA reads TGTGCCAGCAGCCAAGAAATACCCTACGAGCAGTACTTC.

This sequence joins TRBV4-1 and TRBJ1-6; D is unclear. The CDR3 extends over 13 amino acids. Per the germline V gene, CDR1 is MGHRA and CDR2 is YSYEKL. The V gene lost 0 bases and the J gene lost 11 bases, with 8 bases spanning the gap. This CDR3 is CASSQESWAPLHF. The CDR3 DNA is TGCGCCAGCAGCCAAGAATCGTGGGCACCCCTCCACTTT.

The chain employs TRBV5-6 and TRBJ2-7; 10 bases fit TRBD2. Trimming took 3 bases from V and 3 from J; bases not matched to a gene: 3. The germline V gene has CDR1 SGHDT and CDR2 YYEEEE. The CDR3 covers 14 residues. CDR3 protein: CASSSLAGRYEQYF. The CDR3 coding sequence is TGTGCCAGCAGCTCACTAGCGGGACGCTACGAGCAGTACTTC.

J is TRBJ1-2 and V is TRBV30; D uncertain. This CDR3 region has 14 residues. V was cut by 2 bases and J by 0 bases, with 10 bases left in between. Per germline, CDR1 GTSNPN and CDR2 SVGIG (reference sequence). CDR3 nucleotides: TGTGCCTGGAGTTTCGGGCGGTCTAACTATGGCTACACCTTC. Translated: CAWSFGRSNYGYTF. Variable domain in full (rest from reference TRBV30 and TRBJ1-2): SQTIHQWPATLVQPVGSPLSLECTVEGTSNPNLYWYRQAAGRGLQLLFYSVGIGQISSEVPQNLSASRPQDRQFILSSKKLLLSDSGFYLCAWSFGRSNYGYTFGSGTRLTVV.

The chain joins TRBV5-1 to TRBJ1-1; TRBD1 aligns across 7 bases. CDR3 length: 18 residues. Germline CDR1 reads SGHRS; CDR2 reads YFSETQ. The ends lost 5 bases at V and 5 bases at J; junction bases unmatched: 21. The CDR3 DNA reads TGCGCCAGCAGGGGTGCTATTCCAGGGGGACTGAAGCGTACTGAAGCTTTCTTT. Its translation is CASRGAIPGGLKRTEAFF.

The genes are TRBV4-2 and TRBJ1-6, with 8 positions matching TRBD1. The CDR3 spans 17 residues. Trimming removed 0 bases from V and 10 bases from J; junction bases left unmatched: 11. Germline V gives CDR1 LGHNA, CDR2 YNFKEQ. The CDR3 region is CASSQDVSGQAVSPLHF. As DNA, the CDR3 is TGTGCCAGCAGCCAAGACGTGTCGGGACAGGCGGTCTCACCCCTCCACTTT.

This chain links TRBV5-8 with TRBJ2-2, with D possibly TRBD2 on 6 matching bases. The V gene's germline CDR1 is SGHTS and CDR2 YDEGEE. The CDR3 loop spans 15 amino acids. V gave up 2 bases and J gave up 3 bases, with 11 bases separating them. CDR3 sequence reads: CASSFYGDYTGELFF. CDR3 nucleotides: TGTGCCAGCAGCTTTTATGGGGACTACACCGGGGAGCTGTTTTTT. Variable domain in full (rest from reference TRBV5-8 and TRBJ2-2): EAGVTQSPTHLIKTRGQQATLRCSPISGHTSVYWYQQALGLGLQFLLWYDEGEERNRGNFPPRFSGRQFPNYSSELNVNALELEDSALYLCASSFYGDYTGELFFGEGSRLTVL.

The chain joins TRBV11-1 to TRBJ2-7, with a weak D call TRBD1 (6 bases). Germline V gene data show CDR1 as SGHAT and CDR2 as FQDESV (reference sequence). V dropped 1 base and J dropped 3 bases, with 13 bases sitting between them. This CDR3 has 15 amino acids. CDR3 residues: CASSLGLAGDYEQYF. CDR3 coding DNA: TGTGCCAGCAGCTTAGGATTGGCAGGGGACTACGAGCAGTACTTC.

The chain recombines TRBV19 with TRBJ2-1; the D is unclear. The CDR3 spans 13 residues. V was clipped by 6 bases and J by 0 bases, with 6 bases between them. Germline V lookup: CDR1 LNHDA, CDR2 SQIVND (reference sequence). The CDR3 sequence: CASSLDSYNEQFF. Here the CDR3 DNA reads TGTGCCAGTAGCCTAGACTCCTACAATGAGCAGTTCTTC.

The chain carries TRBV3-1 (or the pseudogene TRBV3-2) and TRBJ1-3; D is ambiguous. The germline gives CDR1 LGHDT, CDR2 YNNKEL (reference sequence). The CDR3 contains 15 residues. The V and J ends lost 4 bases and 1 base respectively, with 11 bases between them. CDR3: CASSPVSGSGNTIYF. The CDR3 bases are TGTGCCAGCAGCCCCGTTTCGGGGTCTGGAAACACCATATATTTT.

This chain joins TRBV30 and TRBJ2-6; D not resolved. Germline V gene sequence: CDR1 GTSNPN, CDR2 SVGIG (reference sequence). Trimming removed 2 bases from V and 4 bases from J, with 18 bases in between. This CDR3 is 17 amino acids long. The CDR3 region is CAWSSSVRTGGANVLTF. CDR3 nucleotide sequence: TGTGCCTGGAGTTCGAGTGTACGGACGGGCGGGGCCAACGTCCTGACTTTC.

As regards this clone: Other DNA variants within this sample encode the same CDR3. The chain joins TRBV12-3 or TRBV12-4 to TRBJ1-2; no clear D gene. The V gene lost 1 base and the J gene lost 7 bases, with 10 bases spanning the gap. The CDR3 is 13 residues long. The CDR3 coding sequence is TGTGCCAGCAGTTTAGGAACTGTTGGTGGCTACACCTTC. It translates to CASSLGTVGGYTF.

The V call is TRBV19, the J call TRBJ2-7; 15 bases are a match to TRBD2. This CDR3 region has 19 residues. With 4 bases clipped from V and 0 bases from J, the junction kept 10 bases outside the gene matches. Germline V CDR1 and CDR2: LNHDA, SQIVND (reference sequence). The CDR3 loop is CASSRDGLGLAGGSYEQYF. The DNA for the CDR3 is TGTGCCAGTAGTAGGGACGGATTGGGACTAGCGGGAGGCTCCTACGAGCAGTACTTC.

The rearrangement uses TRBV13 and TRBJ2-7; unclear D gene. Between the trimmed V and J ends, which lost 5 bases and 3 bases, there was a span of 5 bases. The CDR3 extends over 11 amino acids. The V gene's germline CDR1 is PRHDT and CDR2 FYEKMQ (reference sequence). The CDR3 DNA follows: TGTGCCAGCAGCCTATTCTACGAGCAGTACTTC. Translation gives CASSLFYEQYF.

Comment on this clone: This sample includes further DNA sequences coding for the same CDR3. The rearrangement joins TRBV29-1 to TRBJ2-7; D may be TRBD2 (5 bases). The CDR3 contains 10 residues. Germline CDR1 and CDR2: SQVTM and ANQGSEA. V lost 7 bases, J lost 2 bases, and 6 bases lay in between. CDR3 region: CSAGTYEQYF. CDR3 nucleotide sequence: TGCAGCGCCGGGACCTACGAGCAGTACTTC.